This entry lists 31 T cell receptor beta chains sequenced from one sample in a study of PD-L1 blockade in urothelial cancer. Produced via immunoSEQ multiplex PCR; TCRdb's table is partial and in-frame only. The table includes around 30,000 clones, 80% detected once. The sample in question was PBMCs, obtained around atezolizumab (anti-PD-L1) treatment. Receptor source: a man aged 45-65 years with urothelial cancer.

This sequence joins TRBV19 and TRBJ2-7; 9 bases fit TRBD1. J was trimmed by 5 bases and V by 5 bases; bases with no gene match: 16. CDR1 is LNHDA and CDR2 is SQIVND in the germline V gene (reference sequence). This CDR3 is built from 17 residues. Here the CDR3 DNA reads TGTGCCAGTAGTTCAAAACAGGGGGCCATGGGTGGAAACGAGCAGTACTTC. Its translation: CASSSKQGAMGGNEQYF.

This clone was counted a few times. This rearrangement joins TRBV5-1 to TRBJ1-4; D not certain. Trimming pared 2 bases from V and 8 bases from J, leaving 13 bases between. The CDR3 consists of 14 residues. Per germline, CDR1 SGHRS and CDR2 YFSETQ. CDR3 nucleotide sequence: TGCGCCAGCAGCTTTTCCGATGCTACCGAAAAACTGTTTTTT. Translating it yields CASSFSDATEKLFF.

In this sample, this clone is medium-sized. This chain links TRBV19 with TRBJ1-5; D remains unclear. Germline loops: CDR1 LNHDA, CDR2 SQIVND (reference sequence). The CDR3 sequence is 14 residues long. The V end was cut by 4 bases, the J end by 6 bases, with 13 bases between. The DNA of the CDR3 is TGTGCCAGTAGTAGCCTCGGGGAGGGTCAGCCCCAGCATTTT. Amino acids: CASSSLGEGQPQHF.

J is TRBJ2-6 and V is TRBV6-5; D unclear. Germline CDR1 and CDR2: MNHEY and SVGAGI. The V end lost 6 bases, the J end lost 0 bases, and 6 bases lay between the germline ends. The CDR3 is made up of 14 amino acids. CDR3 coding DNA: TGTGCCAGCAGCCCCGGCTCTGGGGCCAACGTCCTGACTTTC. This gives the protein CASSPGSGANVLTF.

Only a few counts were recorded for this clone. The V gene is TRBV28, the J gene TRBJ1-2; 9 nucleotides agree with TRBD1. The CDR3 has 14 residues. Per the germline V gene, CDR1 is MDHEN and CDR2 is SYDVKM. The junction had 6 bases not matched to a gene; V was cut back by 7 bases and J by 3 bases. This CDR3 is CASNTGQGHYGYTF. In DNA form, the CDR3 reads TGTGCCAGCAACACCGGACAGGGGCACTATGGCTACACCTTC.

The gene calls are TRBV19 and TRBJ2-6, with D maybe TRBD1 (5 bases). This CDR3 region has 15 residues. CDR1 and CDR2 (germline): LNHDA, SQIVND (reference sequence). V lost 3 bases to trimming and J lost 2 bases, with 8 bases between them. CDR3 DNA: TGTGCCAGTAGTATTACAGGTCCTGGGGCCAACGTCCTGACTTTC. This encodes CASSITGPGANVLTF.

The chain couples TRBV29-1 to TRBJ2-1; tentatively, D is TRBD1 (5 bases). CDR1 SQVTM and CDR2 ANQGSEA come from the germline V gene. This CDR3 comprises 13 residues. Trimming cost V 5 bases and J 10 bases, with 18 bases left between them. In nucleotides, the CDR3 is TGCAGCGTTAACTTCCGCGGCGCAGGGGAGCAGTTCTTC. It specifies CSVNFRGAGEQFF.

The chain links TRBV6-1 to TRBJ2-7; a weak D match, TRBD2 (6 bases). The germline CDR1 and CDR2 sequences are MNHNS and SASEGT. The CDR3 spans 15 residues. The V end lost 0 bases, the J end lost 2 bases, and 11 bases lay between the germline ends. This chain's CDR3 is CASSEALAGTYEQYV. The CDR3 DNA follows: TGTGCCAGCAGTGAAGCGCTGGCGGGGACCTACGAGCAGTACGTC.

This clone was counted once. The chain employs TRBV11-2 and TRBJ2-7; 7 nucleotides align to TRBD2. Germline CDR1 SGHAT, CDR2 FQNNGV. CDR3 length: 13 residues. V gave up 5 bases and J gave up 3 bases; unmatched junction bases: 4. The CDR3 DNA reads TGTGCCAGCAGCCCCGGACTAGACTACGAGCAGTACTTC. Amino acids: CASSPGLDYEQYF.

This sequence joins TRBV29-1 and TRBJ2-1, with 10 positions matching TRBD2. The CDR3 has 15 amino acids. The junction had 12 bases not matched to a gene; V was cut back by 6 bases and J by 7 bases. Germline CDR1 is SQVTM and CDR2 is ANQGSEA. CDR3 DNA: TGCAGCGTCGGACTAGCGGAAAGGACGGGGAATGAGCAGTTCTTC. Its protein is CSVGLAERTGNEQFF.

The chain carries TRBV11-2 and TRBJ1-2; 7 nucleotides line up with TRBD1. The CDR3 runs 16 residues. Trimming at V came to 3 bases and at J to 3 bases, leaving 10 bases not matched to a gene. Germline V gene lookup returns CDR1 SGHAT and CDR2 FQNNGV. The CDR3 reads CASSLGYRGQDYGYTF. In DNA, the CDR3 is TGTGCCAGCAGCTTGGGGTACAGGGGTCAGGACTATGGCTACACCTTC.

As DNA, the CDR3 is TGTGCCAGCAGCTTACGGCCCAGGGGTTTGGGAGATACGCAGTATTTT. Its protein product is CASSLRPRGLGDTQYF. This chain joins TRBV7-3 and TRBJ2-3, with D possibly being TRBD1 (6 bases). The CDR3 sequence is 16 residues long. Germline V lookup: CDR1 SGHTA, CDR2 FQGTGA. V lost 2 bases and J 5 bases, leaving 17 bases between the germline ends.

This clone occurred a few times. J is TRBJ2-6 and V is TRBV28; TRBD1 aligns across 12 bases. Germline lookup yields CDR1 MDHEN and CDR2 SYDVKM. The CDR3 is 18 residues long. V shed 5 bases, J shed 4 bases, and the junction held 9 bases outside the gene matches. CDR3 protein: CASSNEGQGAWGANVLTF. CDR3 bases: TGTGCCAGCAGTAACGAGGGACAGGGGGCGTGGGGGGCCAACGTCCTGACTTTC.

The V and J genes are TRBV11-2 and TRBJ2-1; 7 positions match TRBD1. After removal of 3 bases from V and 0 bases from J, the junction contained 11 bases not matched to a gene. The CDR3 totals 18 residues. Germline V CDR1 and CDR2: SGHAT, FQNNGV. CDR3 loop: CASSFQFPGQSSYNEQFF. Written as DNA, the CDR3 is TGTGCCAGCAGCTTCCAATTTCCGGGACAGAGCTCCTACAATGAGCAGTTCTTC.

This CDR3 is CASSQTPGTSSYEQYF. The DNA of the CDR3 is TGTGCCAGCAGCCAAACTCCGGGAACTTCCTCCTACGAGCAGTACTTC. This chain uses TRBV9 with TRBJ2-7, with D tentatively TRBD2 (5 bases). V lost 4 bases and J lost 0, with 17 bases in between. Looked up from germline, CDR1 is SGDLS and CDR2 is YYNGEE. The CDR3 is 16 amino acids.

The chain couples TRBV5-1 to TRBJ2-5; D is perhaps TRBD1 (5 bases). The germline CDR1 and CDR2 sequences are SGHRS and YFSETQ. The CDR3 sequence is 15 residues long. The V end was cut by 4 bases, the J end by 5 bases, with 18 bases between. The CDR3 sequence is CASSPIVTGHETQYF. The CDR3 bases are TGCGCCAGCAGCCCTATCGTCACAGGTCACGAGACCCAGTACTTC.

This chain links TRBV11-3 with TRBJ2-1, with no clear D. Trimming took off 3 bases at V and 0 bases at J, with 6 bases between the two ends. The CDR3 consists of 14 residues. The germline V gene encodes CDR1 SGHNT and CDR2 YENEEA. As DNA, the CDR3 is TGTGCCAGCAGCTTGTCGGGCTCCTACAATGAGCAGTTCTTC. Translated, it gives CASSLSGSYNEQFF. The full variable domain, in which reference TRBV11-3 and TRBJ2-1 provide the parts outside the CDR3, is EAGVVQSPRYKIIEKKQPVAFWCNPISGHNTLYWYLQNLGQGPELLIRYENEEAVDDSQLPKDRFSAERLKGVDSTLKIQPAELGDSAVYLCASSLSGSYNEQFFGPGTRLTVL.

The chain couples TRBV6-4 to TRBJ1-6, with 9 positions matching TRBD1. Germline CDR1 and CDR2: MRHNA and SNTAGT. The V gene end was trimmed by 4 bases and the J gene end by 10 bases; junction bases not matched to a gene: 8. The CDR3 sequence is 15 residues long. CDR3 coding DNA: TGTGCCAGCAGTGTTGGACAGGGGTTACGCTCACCCCTCCACTTT. This sequence encodes CASSVGQGLRSPLHF.

This clone was detected a few times. The chain has TRBV28 and TRBJ1-2; TRBD1 aligns across 7 bases. Germline CDR1 and CDR2: MDHEN and SYDVKM. CDR3 length: 12 amino acids. V lost 4 bases, J lost 5 bases, and 1 base stayed unmatched. In nucleotides, the CDR3 is TGTGCCAGCAGTTCGACAGGGTATGGCTACACCTTC. Protein: CASSSTGYGYTF.

The chain uses TRBV10-3 and TRBJ2-7; D remains unclear. The germline V gene encodes CDR1 ENHRY and CDR2 SYGVKD. The CDR3 contains 14 residues. The V end was cut by 6 bases, the J end by 3 bases, with 15 bases between. The DNA of the CDR3 is TGTGCCATCAGGTTTTTCCGACCTCACTACGAGCAGTACGTC. As protein: CAIRFFRPHYEQYV.

CDR3: CASRLRSATGGQYGTDTQYF. The DNA for the CDR3 is TGTGCCAGCAGACTAAGGTCGGCCACAGGGGGTCAATACGGCACAGATACGCAGTATTTT. V gene TRBV27 combines with J gene TRBJ2-3; TRBD1 matches 8 bases. The CDR3 sequence is 20 residues long. Looked up from germline, CDR1 is MNHEY and CDR2 is SMNVEV (reference sequence). The junction had 21 bases not matched to a gene; V was cut back by 6 bases and J by 1 base.

The chain links TRBV4-2 to TRBJ2-5, with D tentatively TRBD1 (6 bases). The CDR3 covers 14 residues. The germline CDR1 and CDR2 sequences are LGHNA and YNFKEQ. V gave up 3 bases and J gave up 3 bases, with 11 bases separating them. CDR3 sequence: CASSQVRGEETQYF. CDR3 DNA: TGTGCCAGCAGCCAGGTCAGGGGAGAAGAGACCCAGTACTTC.

The chain couples TRBV5-6 to TRBJ1-3, with D possibly matching TRBD1 (5 bases). The germline V gene has CDR1 SGHDT and CDR2 YYEEEE. Deletions cut 4 bases from V and 0 bases from J, with 11 bases between. This CDR3 contains 15 residues. CDR3 DNA sequence: TGTGCCAGCAGCCAGGGACTGCACTCTGGAAACACCATATATTTT. Translation gives CASSQGLHSGNTIYF.

This chain uses TRBV11-2 with TRBJ2-2, with TRBD2 matching 8 bases. From germline, CDR1 is SGHAT and CDR2 FQNNGV. The V segment lost 8 bases and the J segment 8 bases; nucleotides outside the gene matches: 13. The CDR3 extends over 15 amino acids. The CDR3 region is CASGGIAGYRGELFF. CDR3 nucleotide sequence: TGTGCCAGCGGTGGTATAGCGGGATACAGAGGGGAGCTGTTTTTT.

The chain recombines TRBV10-3 with TRBJ1-6; 7 positions agree with TRBD1. Germline trimming cut 3 bases from V and 6 bases from J; bases unmatched to any gene: 5. CDR1 and CDR2 from the germline V gene are ENHRY and SYGVKD. The CDR3 is 15 amino acids. This CDR3 reads CAISERQGGNSPLHF. The CDR3 region has the DNA TGTGCCATCAGTGAAAGACAGGGTGGTAATTCACCCCTCCACTTT.

CDR3 protein: CASSGSLNQPQHF. The CDR3 region has the DNA TGCGCCAGCTCCGGGAGCCTCAATCAGCCCCAGCATTTT. This chain joins TRBV10-1 and TRBJ1-5, with D unresolved. The CDR3 totals 13 residues. Germline CDR1 and CDR2: WNHNN and SYGVQD (reference sequence). V lost 8 bases to trimming and J lost 3 bases, with 11 bases between them.

The chain employs TRBV13 and TRBJ2-5, with D perhaps TRBD2 (6 bases). The CDR3 spans 13 residues. V lost 5 bases and J 2 bases, leaving 9 bases between the germline ends. In germline, CDR1 is PRHDT, CDR2 FYEKMQ (reference sequence). The CDR3 reads CASSPRGQETQYF. In DNA form, the CDR3 reads TGTGCCAGCAGCCCCCGGGGGCAAGAGACCCAGTACTTC.

The rearrangement uses TRBV7-2 and TRBJ1-5; D unclear. CDR3 length equals 15 residues. V lost 4 bases and J 1 base, leaving 11 bases between the germline ends. CDR1 is SGHTA, CDR2 FQGNSA, per germline. The CDR3 DNA sequence: TGTGCCAGCAGCTATGTCGGGGAGAGCAATCAGCCCCAGCATTTT. It translates to CASSYVGESNQPQHF.

V and J are TRBV9 and TRBJ2-7, with D possibly being TRBD1 (6 bases). V was trimmed by 2 bases and J by 4 bases, leaving 10 bases between them. CDR1 is SGDLS and CDR2 is YYNGEE in the germline V gene. The CDR3 totals 13 residues. CDR3 coding DNA: TGTGCCAGCAGCGTCAATACAGGGTACGAGCAGTACTTC. Its protein product is CASSVNTGYEQYF.

This rearrangement joins TRBV28 to TRBJ1-2, with 7 bases that match TRBD1. The CDR3 has 13 amino acids. The germline V gene has CDR1 MDHEN and CDR2 SYDVKM. The V and J ends lost 5 bases and 5 bases, in that order; junction bases with no gene match: 5. This chain's CDR3 is CASSGDSGYGYTF. CDR3 in DNA: TGTGCCAGCAGTGGGGACAGTGGGTATGGCTACACCTTC.

A few counts support this clone. The chain joins TRBV6-6 to TRBJ2-3; 9 nucleotides match TRBD2. Germline assignment: CDR1 MNHNY and CDR2 SVGAGI (reference sequence). The CDR3 runs 15 residues. V lost 0 bases to trimming and J lost 4 bases; unmatched junction nucleotides: 2. CDR3 nucleotide sequence: TGTGCCAGCAGTTACTCTGGCGGGAGGGCAGATACGCAGTATTTT. Translated, it gives CASSYSGGRADTQYF.